The present TCR beta chain was sequenced within a study of vaccination effects on CD4 cells after COVID-19. Study-wide findings and caveats: Marked contraction was observed in infection-induced and vaccine-induced clones late after vaccination.

Investigators separated out CD4+ T cells once 10 days of culture had passed. Participants received two doses of either the BNT162b2 or mRNA-1273 vaccine. Half-medium exchanges with IL-2 medium took place on days 3 and 7. As to this clone: As yet, its antigen is unknown.

The V gene's germline CDR1 is MDHEN and CDR2 SYDVKM. With V trimmed by 5 bases and J by 2 bases, 3 bases remained unmatched. CDR3 length: 15 residues. Method: immunoSEQ multiplex PCR; TCRdb's copy keeps in-frame clones and lacks some. The sample holds around 69,000 clones, less than 85% seen once. The specimen comprised CD4+ T cells from PBMCs cultured without peptide, sampled after COVID-19 vaccination. This receptor was obtained from a human donor who received a COVID-19 vaccine. The chain has TRBV28 and TRBJ1-3, with 10 bases aligning to TRBD1. DNA for the CDR3: TGTGCCAGCAGTCCGGACAGGGGGGCTGGAAACACCATATATTTT. Its translation is CASSPDRGAGNTIYF.